The 5 T cell receptor beta chains listed next were all sequenced from one sample in a study of T cell clonality in common variable immunodeficiency. The antigens these receptors bind are not known. Repertoires were generated with immunoSEQ multiplex PCR, while TCRdb's copy carries only in-frame clones and drops some. The sample presents about 34,000 clones, none singletons. Findings and caveats of the study: Reportedly, TCR beta sequences from common variable immunodeficiency showed fewer deletions and N-nucleotide insertions.

The sample consisted of peripheral blood mononuclear cells. The receptor set was obtained from a human donor with common variable immunodeficiency.

This clone was picked up many times. The CDR3 is cut off 3 residues early in the read; its end comes from the germline J gene. The V and J genes are TRBV18 and TRBJ1-5, with D possibly matching TRBD1 (5 bases). CDR1 is KGHSH, CDR2 LQKENI, per germline. The CDR3 consists of 16 residues. V dropped 0 bases and J dropped 2 bases, with 11 bases sitting between them. The covered CDR3 bases are TGTGCCAGCTCACCACCGGAAGGGGATGGCAATCAGCCC. Translating gives CASSPPEGDGNQP. The whole CDR3 sequence reads CASSPPEGDGNQPQHF.

This clone was seen a few times. The read terminates 3 residues ahead of where the CDR3 ends, so the germline J gene completes it. The chain uses TRBV18 and TRBJ2-7; no firm D call. CDR1 is KGHSH, CDR2 LQKENI, per germline. The CDR3 is made up of 15 amino acids. Trimming took 3 bases from V and 5 from J, leaving 17 bases between them. CDR3 DNA, as far as it was read: TGTGCCAGCTCACCCCCCAGGTCCGGTTCCAACGAG. Protein sequence: CASSPPRSGSNE. In full, the CDR3 reads CASSPPRSGSNEQYF.

This clone was counted at least ten times. From the germline J gene comes the end of the CDR3, since the read stops 3 residues before it. This sequence joins TRBV7-2 and TRBJ2-3, with 7 bases fitting TRBD2. The CDR3 has 15 amino acids. Per germline, CDR1 SGHTA and CDR2 FQGNSA. V was clipped by 4 bases and J by 3 bases; unmatched bases: 7. The DNA read from the CDR3 is TGTGCCAGCAGCTCCCATGGACTAGTAACAGATACG. Translated: CASSSHGLVTDT. The whole CDR3 is CASSSHGLVTDTQYF.

This clone has a handful of counts. The read ends 3 residues shy of where the CDR3 ends; the end is completed using the germline J gene. This chain joins TRBV19 and TRBJ2-7; 8 bases agree with TRBD2. Germline CDR1 LNHDA, CDR2 SQIVND (reference sequence). This CDR3 region has 16 residues. The junction had 11 bases not matched to a gene; V was cut back by 3 bases and J by 4 bases. CDR3 amino acids: CASSMEAGVKVYEQYF. Partial CDR3 DNA: TGTGCCAGTAGTATGGAAGCGGGAGTAAAGGTTTACGAG.

This clone has only a few counts. The sequence runs out 3 residues before the end of the CDR3; the remainder is reconstructed from the germline J gene. The chain combines TRBV19 with TRBJ1-5; tentatively, D is TRBD1 (5 bases). From germline, CDR1 is LNHDA and CDR2 SQIVND (reference sequence). The CDR3 has 15 residues. With 5 bases removed from V and 4 bases from J, the gap between germline ends came to 15 bases. CDR3 in amino acids: CASSYGGGGNQPQHF. The DNA read from the CDR3 is TGTGCCAGTAGTTACGGGGGTGGGGGTAATCAGCCC.